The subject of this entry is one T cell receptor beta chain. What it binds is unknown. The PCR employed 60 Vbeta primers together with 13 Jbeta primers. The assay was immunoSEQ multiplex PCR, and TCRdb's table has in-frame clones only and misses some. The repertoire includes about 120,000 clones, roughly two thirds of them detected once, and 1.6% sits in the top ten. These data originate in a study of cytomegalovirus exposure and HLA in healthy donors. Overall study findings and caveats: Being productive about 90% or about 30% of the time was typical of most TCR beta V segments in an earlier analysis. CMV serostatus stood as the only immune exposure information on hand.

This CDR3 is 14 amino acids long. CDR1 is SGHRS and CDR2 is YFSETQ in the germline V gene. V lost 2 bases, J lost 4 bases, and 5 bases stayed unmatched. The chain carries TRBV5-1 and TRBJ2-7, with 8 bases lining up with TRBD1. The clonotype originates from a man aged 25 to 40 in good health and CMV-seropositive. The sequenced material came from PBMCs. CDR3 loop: CASSLQGVLYEQYF. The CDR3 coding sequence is TGCGCCAGCAGCTTACAGGGGGTTTTATACGAGCAGTACTTC.